The TCR beta chain described here comes from a study of CD8+CD57+ T cells in acquired aplastic anemia. At the level of the study: Quantities of DNA derived from sorted CD4+ and CD8+ cells averaged roughly 3.4 ug.

General study points: Patients and controls shared roughly 28 CD8+ CDR3 sequences, which appeared highly expressed in patients and within their immunodominant clones.

Notes on this clonotype: What it binds is not known.

CDR3 length equals 15 residues. The germline V gene encodes CDR1 SGHAT and CDR2 FQDESV (reference sequence). The germline V and J ends were trimmed by 4 bases and 4 bases, with 14 bases remaining between them. Patients chosen for sequencing had shown CD8+CD57+ cell expansion by flow cytometry. Each patient gave a blood sample that was collected before any therapy had been received. Investigators profiled TCR beta VDJ and CDR3 from genomic DNA template. TCRdb ran MiXCR on the reads and lists one entry per CDR3 protein. The sample holds 150,000 to 200,000 distinct CDR3 sequences; approximately 52% are singletons and the top ten take under 2%.

Input material: sorted CD4+, CD8+, or CD8+CD57+ T cells (not recorded which) from PBMCs. The TCR originated in a human donor with aplastic anemia. The chain links TRBV11-1 to TRBJ2-1; TRBD1 might be the D (5 bases). DNA of the CDR3: TGTGCCAGCAGCTGGAGACAGTTGGGATACAATGAGCAGTTCTTC. Its translation: CASSWRQLGYNEQFF.